The clone carrying this T cell receptor beta chain was counted many times. Its specificity is unknown. This entry comes from a study of T cell repertoires in cytomegalovirus infection. Turning to the study itself: In the study, CMV epitopes included recently identified HLA-C-restricted and well-studied HLA-B-restricted ones. Points from the study as a whole: HLA-C-restricted CMV-specific TCR beta clonotypes were dominant in the ex vivo response. Identification of carriers of CMV plus the relevant HLA was performed using cumulative public TCR beta family frequency.

Via MiXCR, TCRdb re-called the reads, giving one row per CDR3 protein. The data show 80,000 or so distinct CDR3 sequences, roughly 25% seen once. Sequencing was performed on CD8+ T cells from cultured PBMCs, taken from culture after CMV antigen stimulation. The clonotype comes from a human donor in good health (CMV status not recorded). Some clones in this sample may be carry-over from other donors' samples.

As DNA, the CDR3 is TGTGCCAGCAGGGGGGGGGTAGCAAGTGAGCAGTTCTTC. Its protein product is CASRGGVASEQFF. V gene TRBV7-2 combines with J gene TRBJ2-1; 7 positions agree with TRBD2. V was pared by 6 bases and J by 9 bases, with 8 bases of the junction left unmatched. CDR1 and CDR2 from the germline V gene are SGHTA and FQGNSA. The CDR3 is 13 residues long.